The 30 T cell receptor beta chains given below trace back to one sample, sequenced in a study of cytomegalovirus exposure and HLA in healthy donors. Only in-frame clones appear in the TCRdb table, and some are missing; sequencing was by immunoSEQ multiplex PCR. The data show approximately 170,000 clones, with 91% seen just once and more than 2.5% held by the top ten. Material for sequencing was PBMCs. The receptors were gathered from a woman aged 18-29 years in good health and CMV-seropositive.

This clone was detected a few times. The genes are TRBV19 and TRBJ1-5; TRBD1 matches 7 bases. Losses at the gene ends were 5 bases for V and 4 bases for J; bases not matched to a gene: 11. The CDR3 extends over 16 amino acids. Germline V gene sequence: CDR1 LNHDA, CDR2 SQIVND (reference sequence). The CDR3, as DNA: TGTGCCAGTAGTCCCCGGAGACAGGGCTTAAATCAGCCCCAGCATTTT. Encoded protein: CASSPRRQGLNQPQHF.

This rearrangement joins TRBV7-2 to TRBJ2-2; no clear D gene. Germline CDR1 is SGHTA and CDR2 is FQGNSA. V lost 1 base and J 3 bases, leaving 9 bases between the germline ends. The CDR3 covers 15 residues. For the CDR3, the DNA is TGTGCCAGCAGCTTAGATCGGTCTTACACCGGGGAGCTGTTTTTT. Translated, it gives CASSLDRSYTGELFF.

The chain's CDR3 is CASRAGSSTDTQYF. The CDR3 DNA sequence: TGTGCCAGCAGGGCAGGTTCTAGCACAGATACGCAGTATTTT. V is TRBV6-1 and J is TRBJ2-3, with D unresolved. V lost 6 bases to trimming and J lost 0 bases, with 10 bases between them. This CDR3 spans 14 amino acids. Germline-derived CDR1 and CDR2 are MNHNS and SASEGT.

The rearrangement joins TRBV27 to TRBJ1-1, with D maybe TRBD1 (5 bases). Trimming left V 8 bases short and J 5 bases short, with 15 bases between. This CDR3 has 13 amino acids. The V gene's germline CDR1 is MNHEY and CDR2 SMNVEV (reference sequence). The CDR3 loop reads CASANTGGTEAFF. The CDR3 nucleotides read TGTGCCAGCGCGAACACCGGGGGGACTGAAGCTTTCTTT.

This chain joins TRBV7-9 and TRBJ2-7; D is possibly TRBD2 (6 bases). Germline CDR1 reads SEHNR; CDR2 reads FQNEAQ (reference sequence). The V end lost 5 bases, the J end lost 4 bases, and 15 bases lay between the germline ends. The CDR3 extends over 14 amino acids. The CDR3, as DNA: TGTGCCAGCAGCCTTCGCACGGGAGATTACGAGCAGTACTTC. As protein: CASSLRTGDYEQYF.

V gene TRBV11-2 combines with J gene TRBJ2-7, with D maybe TRBD1 (6 bases). Trimming shortened V by 11 bases and J by 2 bases, and 19 bases separated the two germline ends. Germline CDR1 and CDR2: SGHAT and FQNNGV. This CDR3 is built from 14 residues. This CDR3 is CASEGGGAAYEQYF. The CDR3 DNA reads as TGTGCCTCCGAGGGTGGGGGCGCGGCCTACGAGCAGTACTTC.

V is TRBV7-9 and J is TRBJ2-3, with a weak D call TRBD1 (5 bases). Between the trimmed V and J ends, which lost 7 bases and 4 bases, there was a span of 15 bases. Germline V CDR1 and CDR2: SEHNR, FQNEAQ (reference sequence). This CDR3 region has 14 residues. CDR3 residues: CASTTNRGPDTQYF. The CDR3 DNA reads TGTGCCAGCACAACTAATAGGGGTCCAGATACGCAGTATTTT.

This sequence joins TRBV7-9 and TRBJ1-1; D gene uncertain. V gave up 8 bases and J gave up 1 base, with 5 bases separating them. The germline V gene has CDR1 SEHNR and CDR2 FQNEAQ (reference sequence). The CDR3 extends over 11 amino acids. The CDR3 here is CASPGNTEAFF. The CDR3 DNA reads as TGTGCCAGCCCGGGGAACACTGAAGCTTTCTTT. The variable domain in full, completed from reference TRBV7-9 and TRBJ1-1, reads DTGVSQNPRHKITKRGQNVTFRCDPISEHNRLYWYRQTLGQGPEFLTYFQNEAQLEKSRLLSDRFSAERPKGSFSTLEIQRTEQGDSAMYLCASPGNTEAFFGQGTRLTVV.

CDR3 DNA sequence: TGCGCCAGCGTTGGGACAGGGGTCTATGGCTACACCTTC. Its translation is CASVGTGVYGYTF. The gene calls are TRBV10-2 and TRBJ1-2; TRBD1 agrees at 10 bases. V trimming: 8 bases; J trimming: 4 bases; junction bases outside the gene matches: 4. In germline, CDR1 is WSHSY, CDR2 SAAADI. The length of the CDR3 is 13 residues.

The CDR3 sequence: CASSYSSGSAYEQYF. The CDR3 DNA follows: TGTGCCAGCAGTTACTCAAGCGGGTCCGCCTACGAGCAGTACTTC. The gene calls are TRBV6-5 and TRBJ2-7, with D tentatively TRBD2 (6 bases). This CDR3 is 15 amino acids long. Per germline, CDR1 MNHEY and CDR2 SVGAGI. Trimming pared 0 bases from V and 2 bases from J, leaving 11 bases between.

CDR3 nucleotide sequence: TGTGCCAGCAGCGTTGGCGGGGGGGCCCCCGGGGAGCTGTTTTTT. Protein product: CASSVGGGAPGELFF. This rearrangement joins TRBV9 to TRBJ2-2; 9 bases align to TRBD2. Germline V gene data show CDR1 as SGDLS and CDR2 as YYNGEE. The CDR3 is made up of 15 amino acids. V gave up 2 bases and J gave up 6 bases; unmatched junction bases: 5.

The rearrangement joins TRBV28 to TRBJ1-5; 7 bases align to TRBD1. The germline V gene has CDR1 MDHEN and CDR2 SYDVKM. With V trimmed by 3 bases and J by 2 bases, 7 bases remained unmatched. The length of the CDR3 is 16 residues. The CDR3 nucleotides are TGTGCCAGCAGTTTTCGGGGTGGGACAGGCAATCAGCCCCAGCATTTT. Its translation is CASSFRGGTGNQPQHF.

The chain employs TRBV9 and TRBJ2-3; a possible D gene is TRBD1 (5 bases). Trimming removed 0 bases at V and 8 bases at J, with 7 bases between. The CDR3 is 12 amino acids. Germline loops: CDR1 SGDLS, CDR2 YYNGEE. The CDR3 DNA reads TGTGCCAGCAGCGTAGAGGGGCCTACGCAGTATTTT. This gives the protein CASSVEGPTQYF.

Written as DNA, the CDR3 is TGTGCCTTCCAGGGAGGGGTTAACTATGGCTACACCTTC. Its protein is CAFQGGVNYGYTF. The chain is built from TRBV2 and TRBJ1-2; D is possibly TRBD1 (5 bases). Germline V gives CDR1 SNHLY, CDR2 FYNNEI. The CDR3 loop spans 13 amino acids. V lost 11 bases to trimming and J lost 1 base, with 14 bases between them.

The genes are TRBV11-2 and TRBJ2-5; the match to TRBD2 covers 14 bases. The germline CDR1 and CDR2 sequences are SGHAT and FQNNGV. This CDR3 contains 17 residues. Unmatched junction bases numbered 5, after V lost 1 base and J lost 4 bases. The CDR3 coding sequence is TGTGCCAGCAGCTTAGGGGGACTAGCGGGGGACCGAGAGACCCAGTACTTC. Amino acids: CASSLGGLAGDRETQYF.

This chain links TRBV6-1 with TRBJ1-4; D call uncertain. CDR1 and CDR2 from the germline V gene are MNHNS and SASEGT. The CDR3 has 15 amino acids. V was pared by 7 bases and J by 0 bases, with 12 bases between. CDR3 sequence: CASTPVSATNEKLFF. The DNA for the CDR3 is TGTGCCAGCACCCCCGTGAGTGCAACTAATGAAAAACTGTTTTTT.

This chain links TRBV18 with TRBJ2-3; TRBD1 matches 9 bases. Germline assignment: CDR1 KGHSH and CDR2 LQKENI. V shed 4 bases and J 3 bases; nucleotides not matched to a gene: 2. The CDR3 covers 14 residues. CDR3 protein: CASSLTGGTDTQYF. The DNA of the CDR3 is TGTGCCAGCTCACTGACAGGGGGAACAGATACGCAGTATTTT.

The V gene is TRBV14, the J gene TRBJ2-5; TRBD1 matches 7 bases. CDR3 size: 16 residues. The germline CDR1 and CDR2 sequences are SGHDN and FVKESK. V was pared by 2 bases and J by 2 bases, with 8 bases of the junction left unmatched. Written as DNA, the CDR3 is TGTGCCAGCAGCCAATTGACAGGGAGAGCGCAAGAGACCCAGTACTTC. Translating gives CASSQLTGRAQETQYF.

This chain joins TRBV16 and TRBJ2-5, with a tentative D call TRBD1 (6 bases). V was clipped by 2 bases and J by 2 bases, with 9 bases between them. Germline V gene lookup returns CDR1 KGHSY and CDR2 FQNENV. This CDR3 has 14 amino acids. The CDR3 sequence: CASSQADRQETQYF. The CDR3 nucleotides read TGTGCCAGCAGCCAAGCAGACAGGCAAGAGACCCAGTACTTC.

The chain has TRBV18 and TRBJ1-3; no definite D call. The germline gives CDR1 KGHSH, CDR2 LQKENI. The CDR3 consists of 14 residues. The germline V and J ends were trimmed by 0 bases and 0 bases, with 3 bases remaining between them. The DNA of the CDR3 is TGTGCCAGCTCACCACCTAACTCTGGAAACACCATATATTTT. It specifies CASSPPNSGNTIYF. Together with reference TRBV18 and TRBJ1-3, the CDR3 gives the full variable domain: NAGVMQNPRHLVRRRGQEARLRCSPMKGHSHVYWYRQLPEEGLKFMVYLQKENIIDESGMPKERFSAEFPKEGPSILRIQQVVRGDSAAYFCASSPPNSGNTIYFGEGSWLTVV.

The chain carries TRBV7-8 and TRBJ2-5; maybe TRBD2 (5 bases). The ends were cut back, 1 base at V and 5 bases at J, with 14 bases in the middle. From germline, CDR1 is SGHVS and CDR2 FQNEAQ. This CDR3 region has 15 residues. CDR3 protein: CASSLGASSSETQYF. In DNA, the CDR3 is TGTGCCAGCAGCTTAGGGGCTAGCTCCTCGGAGACCCAGTACTTC.

CDR3 DNA: TGCGCCAGCAGCTGGGACACCTATGGCTACACCTTC. The encoded protein is CASSWDTYGYTF. The chain uses TRBV5-1 and TRBJ1-2; tentatively, D is TRBD1 (6 bases). Germline V gene sequence: CDR1 SGHRS, CDR2 YFSETQ. With 3 bases removed from V and 4 bases from J, the gap between germline ends came to 7 bases. CDR3 length: 12 residues.

The rearrangement uses TRBV23-1 and TRBJ2-7; D unclear. Being an ORF, TRBV23-1 has a function that is uncertain. Trimming removed 2 bases at V and 0 bases at J, with 8 bases between. The CDR3 is 14 residues long. Here the CDR3 reads CASSQGETSYEQYF. The CDR3 region has the DNA TGCGCCAGCAGTCAAGGAGAAACCTCCTACGAGCAGTACTTC.

In this sample, this clone turned up once. The chain employs TRBV19 and TRBJ1-5; D is perhaps TRBD1 (6 bases). The V end lost 7 bases, the J end lost 4 bases, and 20 bases lay between the germline ends. The CDR3 totals 16 residues. CDR1 and CDR2 (germline): LNHDA, SQIVND (reference sequence). The CDR3 DNA is TGTGCCAGTATTGGGCCGGGCAGGGGCTCTAATCAGCCCCAGCATTTT. As protein: CASIGPGRGSNQPQHF.

The chain employs TRBV5-6 and TRBJ1-5; 12 bases agree with TRBD1. The CDR3 is 18 residues long. V trimming: 4 bases; J trimming: 3 bases; junction bases outside the gene matches: 11. Germline V gene data show CDR1 as SGHDT and CDR2 as YYEEEE. CDR3 loop: CASSKGQGAPFVNQPQHF. In nucleotides, the CDR3 is TGTGCCAGCAGCAAGGGACAGGGGGCGCCTTTTGTCAATCAGCCCCAGCATTTT.

This clone occurred once. The chain uses TRBV5-6 and TRBJ2-7, with a tentative D call TRBD2 (5 bases). CDR3 size: 13 residues. Trimming left V 0 bases short and J 9 bases short, with 13 bases between. Germline V gene lookup returns CDR1 SGHDT and CDR2 YYEEEE. CDR3 region: CASSLEEVLGQYF. CDR3 DNA: TGTGCCAGCAGCTTGGAGGAGGTCCTCGGGCAGTACTTC.

The rearrangement joins TRBV5-1 to TRBJ1-2; D is unclear. V lost 0 bases and J lost 5, with 14 bases in between. This CDR3 spans 15 amino acids. Per germline, CDR1 SGHRS and CDR2 YFSETQ. The CDR3 DNA sequence: TGCGCCAGCAGCTTGGTTTTCGGTCAGACTTATGGCTACACCTTC. Encoded protein: CASSLVFGQTYGYTF.

The chain joins TRBV5-4 to TRBJ2-5; 7 nucleotides line up with TRBD1. CDR3 length equals 16 residues. With V trimmed by 0 bases and J by 4 bases, 9 bases remained unmatched. Germline V gene sequence: CDR1 SGHNT, CDR2 YYREEE (reference sequence). This CDR3 is CASSLGGRGSSETQYF. The CDR3 nucleotides read TGTGCCAGCAGCTTGGGCGGCAGGGGGTCGTCAGAGACCCAGTACTTC.

The chain is built from TRBV6-4 and TRBJ2-4; 14 nucleotides match TRBD2. Losses at the gene ends were 8 bases for V and 1 base for J; bases not matched to a gene: 7. The CDR3 contains 17 residues. Germline V gene lookup returns CDR1 MRHNA and CDR2 SNTAGT. The CDR3 region is CASPRLAGGIAKNIQYF. The DNA of the CDR3 is TGTGCCAGCCCTCGACTAGCGGGAGGGATCGCCAAAAACATTCAGTACTTC.

The genes are TRBV5-1 and TRBJ1-3; tentatively, D is TRBD1 (5 bases). Deletions cut 0 bases from V and 0 bases from J, with 16 bases between. The germline CDR1 and CDR2 sequences are SGHRS and YFSETQ. The CDR3 is 18 residues long. The chain's CDR3 is CASSLEPETVRSGNTIYF. The CDR3, as DNA: TGCGCCAGCAGCTTGGAACCCGAGACAGTGCGCTCTGGAAACACCATATATTTT. Complete variable domain (other parts from reference TRBV5-1 and TRBJ1-3): KAGVTQTPRYLIKTRGQQVTLSCSPISGHRSVSWYQQTPGQGLQFLFEYFSETQRNKGNFPGRFSGRQFSNSRSEMNVSTLELGDSALYLCASSLEPETVRSGNTIYFGEGSWLTVV.